These 26 T cell receptor beta chains share one sample of origin, sequenced in a study of early T cells in non-severe SARS-CoV-2 infection. TCRdb called the 5' RACE reads again in MiXCR, with one record for every CDR3 protein. The sample consists of tens of thousands of distinct CDR3 sequences, over 9.5% of them appearing once. Sequencing was done on a sample of whole blood. The origin of the receptors is an adult who was a healthcare worker with PCR-confirmed SARS-CoV-2 infection or an uninfected control (not recorded which).

This clonotype came up many times. V and J are TRBV19 and TRBJ1-5; TRBD1 matches 10 bases. Germline CDR1 is LNHDA and CDR2 is SQIVND (reference sequence). This CDR3 has 15 amino acids. With 5 bases clipped from V and 5 bases from J, the junction kept 6 bases outside the gene matches. In DNA form, the CDR3 reads TGTGCCAGTAGTTGGGGACAGGGGAATGATCAGCCCCAGCATTTT. It translates to CASSWGQGNDQPQHF.

The rearrangement uses TRBV29-1 and TRBJ2-3; D uncertain. The CDR3 length is 11 residues. From germline, CDR1 is SQVTM and CDR2 ANQGSEA. The DNA for the CDR3 is TGCAGAAGACCCCGCACAGATACGCAGTATTTT. Its protein is CRRPRTDTQYF.

The table lists this clonotype with many counts. For the CDR3, the DNA is TGTGCCAGCGATATAGCGGGAGGGGGGTTCAATGAGCAGTTCTTC. This translates into CASDIAGGGFNEQFF. The rearrangement uses TRBV9 and TRBJ2-1, with TRBD2 matching 11 bases. V gave up 7 bases and J gave up 6 bases; unmatched junction bases: 9. Germline CDR1 reads SGDLS; CDR2 reads YYNGEE. This CDR3 has 15 residues. Complete variable domain (other parts from reference TRBV9 and TRBJ2-1): DSGVTQTPKHLITATGQRVTLRCSPRSGDLSVYWYQQSLDQGLQFLIQYYNGEERAKGNILERFSAQQFPDLHSELNLSSLELGDSALYFCASDIAGGGFNEQFFGPGTRLTVL.

The rearrangement links TRBV11-1 to TRBJ1-2, with D possibly being TRBD1 (5 bases). Germline assignment: CDR1 SGHAT and CDR2 FQDESV (reference sequence). V was shortened by 2 bases and J by 3 bases, with 13 bases between the two germline ends. There are 15 residues in the CDR3. The CDR3 sequence is CASSLNAGGHYGYTF. Here the CDR3 DNA reads TGTGCCAGCAGCTTAAATGCCGGGGGTCACTATGGCTACACCTTC.

In its sample, this clonotype was seen a few times. The genes are TRBV29-1 and TRBJ1-1; D not certain. The V and J ends lost 7 bases and 3 bases respectively, with 12 bases between them. Germline loops: CDR1 SQVTM, CDR2 ANQGSEA. The CDR3 totals 12 residues. This CDR3 is CSAFSGYTEAFF. The CDR3 coding sequence is TGCAGCGCCTTCAGTGGATACACTGAAGCTTTCTTT.

This clonotype was seen many times. The chain is built from TRBV7-3 and TRBJ2-2, with 14 bases lining up with TRBD2. CDR1 is SGHTA, CDR2 FQGTGA, per germline. V lost 1 base and J lost 6; bases outside the gene matches: 13. The CDR3 consists of 20 residues. In nucleotides, the CDR3 is TGTGCCAGCAGCTTAAGCGGCCCCTTACCGGGACTAGCGGGAGCCGGGGAGCTGTTTTTT. This gives the protein CASSLSGPLPGLAGAGELFF.

The table lists this clonotype with many counts. V usage is TRBV7-3 and J usage is TRBJ2-3; D not certain. The V gene lost 4 bases and the J gene lost 10 bases, with 15 bases spanning the gap. The CDR3 has 13 residues. The germline CDR1 and CDR2 sequences are SGHTA and FQGTGA. CDR3 DNA: TGTGCCAGCAGCTCAGACTCCCTGGCGCCGCAGTATTTT. This sequence encodes CASSSDSLAPQYF.

The table lists this clonotype with many counts. J is TRBJ2-1 and V is TRBV20-1, with TRBD1 matching 9 bases. V dropped 3 bases and J dropped 12; count of bases not matched to a gene: 9. Germline-derived CDR1 and CDR2 are DFQATT and SNEGSKA (reference sequence). The CDR3 has 13 amino acids. The CDR3 reads CSASSTGGAVQFF. CDR3 coding DNA: TGCAGTGCTAGTAGTACAGGGGGCGCGGTGCAGTTCTTC.

J is TRBJ2-7 and V is TRBV6-1; possibly TRBD2 for D (5 bases). V was trimmed by 1 base and J by 0 bases, leaving 10 bases between them. CDR1 is MNHNS and CDR2 is SASEGT in the germline V gene. The CDR3 covers 15 residues. The CDR3 region has the DNA TGTGCCAGCAGTGAAGGCGTTACTAGCTCCTACGAGCAGTACTTC. This encodes CASSEGVTSSYEQYF.

This clonotype has a count of ten or more. The gene calls are TRBV6-1 and TRBJ2-1; 9 bases agree with TRBD2. Per the germline V gene, CDR1 is MNHNS and CDR2 is SASEGT. Trimming took 8 bases from V and 4 from J; bases not matched to a gene: 9. The CDR3 totals 15 residues. The CDR3 DNA is TGTGCCAGCTGTCCTCGCGCGGGAGGGTACAATGAGCAGTTCTTC. Residues: CASCPRAGGYNEQFF.

The table lists this clonotype with a few counts. J is TRBJ1-1 and V is TRBV2; D is unclear. Looked up from germline, CDR1 is SNHLY and CDR2 is FYNNEI. The length of the CDR3 is 12 residues. Trimming took off 0 bases at V and 7 bases at J, with 6 bases between the two ends. CDR3 DNA: TGTGCCAGCAGTGAAGCCTCGGATGAAGCTTTCTTT. Translating gives CASSEASDEAFF.

J is TRBJ1-5 and V is TRBV20-1; D not certain. CDR1 is DFQATT, CDR2 SNEGSKA, per germline (reference sequence). Trimming took off 5 bases at V and 0 bases at J, with 8 bases between the two ends. The CDR3 sequence is 13 residues long. CDR3 nucleotides: TGCAGTGCTGGACCATATAGCAATCAGCCCCAGCATTTT. Protein product: CSAGPYSNQPQHF.

This clonotype was seen at least ten times. The junction does not match germline at one end; this may be a read error. V usage is TRBV4-2 and J usage is TRBJ1-1; TRBD1 might be the D (6 bases). Germline CDR1 LGHNA, CDR2 YNFKEQ. The CDR3 consists of 16 residues. The CDR3 DNA reads TGTGCCAGCAGCCAAGGGAACAGGGCTTTGGGCACTGAAGTTTTCTTT. Protein: CASSQGNRALGTEVFF.

At least ten counts were recorded for this clonotype. V is TRBV7-3 and J is TRBJ2-7; either TRBD1 or TRBD2 may supply D (5 bases each). The CDR3 is 15 amino acids. CDR1 and CDR2 from the germline V gene are SGHTA and FQGTGA. Trimming took 4 bases from V and 5 from J, leaving 18 bases between them. The CDR3 region has the DNA TGTGCCAGCAGCTCGAACCCCGGGACCCTCAACGAGCAGTACTTC. This gives the protein CASSSNPGTLNEQYF.

This clonotype came up once. A much larger clone differs by one base, so this may be a read error. The J gene is TRBJ1-1, the V gene TRBV18, with 10 positions matching TRBD1. There are 14 residues in the CDR3. Per germline, CDR1 KGHSH and CDR2 LQKENI. In nucleotides, the CDR3 is TGTGTCAGCTCACAGGGACAGGGGACCACTGAAGCTTTCTTT. It encodes CVSSQGQGTTEAFF.

This clonotype has ten or more counts. V is TRBV19 and J is TRBJ2-1; D is uncertain. The germline gives CDR1 LNHDA, CDR2 SQIVND (reference sequence). V lost 0 bases, J lost 9 bases, and 12 bases lay in between. There are 14 residues in the CDR3. CDR3 coding DNA: TGTGCCAGTAGTATAGACCACCAGACGTTTGAGCAGTTCTTC. It is translated as CASSIDHQTFEQFF.

The table lists this clonotype with many counts. The V gene is TRBV11-2, the J gene TRBJ2-3, with a weak D call TRBD2 (5 bases). V lost 1 base and J 9 bases, leaving 23 bases between the germline ends. Germline V CDR1 and CDR2: SGHAT, FQNNGV. This CDR3 region has 17 residues. CDR3 loop: CASSLVGLPGISVTQYF. DNA for the CDR3: TGTGCCAGCAGCTTAGTAGGCCTCCCGGGGATATCAGTGACGCAGTATTTT.

The chain links TRBV13 to TRBJ1-1, with TRBD1 identical over 7 bases. V shed 7 bases, J shed 7 bases, and the junction held 12 bases outside the gene matches. CDR3 size: 14 residues. Germline CDR1 reads PRHDT; CDR2 reads FYEKMQ (reference sequence). The DNA of the CDR3 is TGTGCCAGCACCTCCTTAACCGGGACAGTTGAAGCTTTCTTT. Translated, it gives CASTSLTGTVEAFF.

This clonotype was picked up a small number of times. The V call is TRBV6-5, the J call TRBJ2-7; a weak D match, TRBD1 (6 bases). V was trimmed by 3 bases and J by 2 bases, leaving 8 bases between them. This CDR3 contains 13 residues. Germline V lookup: CDR1 MNHEY, CDR2 SVGAGI. CDR3 protein: CASSYRGTYEQYF. The CDR3 region has the DNA TGTGCCAGCAGTTATAGGGGGACCTACGAGCAGTACTTC.

This clonotype was picked up many times. The V call is TRBV7-3, the J call TRBJ2-1, with 11 bases that match TRBD2. Per germline, CDR1 SGHTA and CDR2 FQGTGA. The junction had 4 bases not matched to a gene; V was cut back by 2 bases and J by 7 bases. The CDR3 covers 15 residues. The CDR3 is CASSLGLAGGNEQFF. CDR3 sequence (DNA): TGTGCCAGCAGCTTAGGGCTAGCGGGAGGAAATGAGCAGTTCTTC.

This chain joins TRBV24-1 and TRBJ2-5; D is uncertain. The CDR3 totals 13 residues. The V and J ends lost 5 bases and 1 base respectively, with 7 bases between them. Germline V lookup: CDR1 KGHDR, CDR2 SFDVKD. CDR3 sequence reads: CATSVSGQETQYF. As DNA, the CDR3 is TGTGCCACCAGTGTTTCTGGCCAAGAGACCCAGTACTTC.

This rearrangement joins TRBV19 to TRBJ2-1; 7 bases map to TRBD1. The CDR3 loop spans 15 amino acids. Germline assignment: CDR1 LNHDA and CDR2 SQIVND (reference sequence). The V and J ends lost 2 bases and 5 bases, in that order; junction bases with no gene match: 6. CDR3 region: CASSIKDRANNEQFF. CDR3 in DNA: TGTGCCAGTAGTATAAAAGACAGGGCAAACAATGAGCAGTTCTTC.

In its sample, this clonotype was seen a few times. The V gene is TRBV18, the J gene TRBJ2-7; TRBD1 agrees at 9 bases. Germline trimming cut 1 base from V and 5 bases from J; bases unmatched to any gene: 6. CDR1 KGHSH and CDR2 LQKENI come from the germline V gene. The CDR3 is 15 amino acids. The CDR3 here is CASSPQWDRAHEQYF. CDR3 DNA: TGTGCCAGCTCACCACAATGGGACAGGGCCCACGAGCAGTACTTC.

In regard to this clonotype: Mismatch with germline at one junction end may stem from a read error. The CDR3 loop is CGARDRGPDTQYF. CDR3 nucleotide sequence: TGCGGTGCTAGGGACAGGGGGCCAGATACGCAGTATTTT. This chain connects TRBV20-1 to TRBJ2-3; TRBD1 agrees at 12 bases. The CDR3 extends over 13 amino acids. The germline V gene has CDR1 DFQATT and CDR2 SNEGSKA (reference sequence).

This clonotype was seen at least ten times. The chain carries TRBV4-3 and TRBJ2-7, with D unresolved. This CDR3 has 15 residues. Trimming pared 0 bases from V and 7 bases from J, leaving 16 bases between. The germline V gene encodes CDR1 LGHNA and CDR2 YSLEER. The CDR3 reads CASSQEGSGRPEQYF. The CDR3 DNA reads as TGCGCCAGCAGCCAAGAAGGGTCCGGCCGCCCGGAGCAGTACTTC.

This clonotype was detected ten times or more. This chain uses TRBV3-1 with TRBJ1-2, with D possibly TRBD1 on 6 matching bases. Trimming took 5 bases from V and 6 from J, leaving 22 bases between them. This CDR3 is built from 16 residues. Looked up from germline, CDR1 is LGHDT and CDR2 is YNNKEL (reference sequence). The CDR3 region is CASSDEGREGVNGYTF. The CDR3 DNA sequence: TGTGCCAGCAGCGACGAGGGAAGGGAGGGGGTGAATGGCTACACCTTC.